Reported below is one TCR beta chain. What it binds is unknown. This entry comes from a study of early T cells in non-severe SARS-CoV-2 infection. Study information: Sequencing targeted bulk RNA from unsorted whole blood, leaving chains unpaired. Study outcomes and limitations: VDJdb-based matching was biased toward anti-spike CD8 responses and missed private and CD4 specificities.

Attachment of unique molecular identifiers was made to individual cDNA molecules. Via MiXCR, TCRdb re-called the 5' RACE reads, giving one row per CDR3 protein. This sample has around 45,000 distinct CDR3 sequences, with around 6.8% found just once. This TCR came from an adult who was a healthcare worker with PCR-confirmed SARS-CoV-2 infection or an uninfected control (not recorded which). Sequencing used whole blood.

This chain's CDR3 is CASSPEGTSGGILYEQYF. The CDR3 bases are TGCGCCAGCAGCCCAGAAGGGACTAGCGGGGGTATTTTGTACGAGCAGTACTTC. The rearrangement links TRBV5-1 to TRBJ2-7; 14 bases agree with TRBD2. V was pared by 4 bases and J by 4 bases, with 13 bases of the junction left unmatched. CDR3 length equals 18 residues. CDR1 and CDR2 (germline): SGHRS, YFSETQ.